The 8 T cell receptor beta chains below were found in one sample sequenced in a study of human T cells and chemical hapten exposure. As to time point: patch test 1, 2 weeks after DPC sensitization. Treatment in this sample: therapeutic diphenylcyclopropenone sensitization with weekly scalp DPC. MiXCR, run by TCRdb on the RACE reads, gives a single entry per CDR3 protein. The sample contains around 120,000 distinct CDR3 sequences, roughly an eighth of which appear only once. Source: whole blood, taken in connection with sensitization to the hapten diphenylcyclopropenone (DPC). Receptor source: a man between 18 and 29 years old with alopecia areata. Some clones in this sample may be carry-over from other donors' samples.

This clonotype has a handful of counts. The chain is built from TRBV2 and TRBJ2-4; D gene uncertain. This CDR3 contains 14 residues. Looked up from germline, CDR1 is SNHLY and CDR2 is FYNNEI. The V end was cut by 4 bases, the J end by 6 bases, with 13 bases between. The CDR3 DNA follows: TGTGCCAGCAGTGGGGCAAGCCTCCCAAACATTCAGTACTTC. Its translation: CASSGASLPNIQYF.

This clonotype was counted between two and nine times. V gene TRBV6-5 combines with J gene TRBJ1-6, with D possibly TRBD1 on 6 matching bases. CDR3 length equals 16 residues. Trimming left V 4 bases short and J 5 bases short, with 15 bases between. The germline V gene encodes CDR1 MNHEY and CDR2 SVGAGI. CDR3 bases: TGTGCCAGCAGTTCTCGGACAGCCTTCAATAATTCACCCCTCCACTTT. This gives the protein CASSSRTAFNNSPLHF.

The chain employs TRBV19 and TRBJ1-1; D gene unclear. CDR3 length: 13 residues. CDR1 LNHDA and CDR2 SQIVND come from the germline V gene (reference sequence). Trimming removed 6 bases at V and 1 base at J, with 9 bases between. The DNA for the CDR3 is TGTGCCAGTAGGCAAACGCCGAACACTGAAGCTTTCTTT. Encoded protein: CASRQTPNTEAFF.

The sample holds a few counts of this clonotype. The chain links TRBV28 to TRBJ1-5; D may be TRBD1 (5 bases). Germline CDR1 MDHEN, CDR2 SYDVKM. V dropped 11 bases and J dropped 7 bases, with 15 bases sitting between them. The CDR3 loop spans 12 amino acids. CDR3 coding DNA: TGTGCCTCAGGAGGAGGGGACCAGCCCCAGCATTTT. Its protein is CASGGGDQPQHF.

The chain employs TRBV11-2 and TRBJ2-1, with D possibly being TRBD1 (7 bases). The ends were cut back, 4 bases at V and 5 bases at J, with 18 bases in the middle. This CDR3 spans 16 amino acids. Germline V CDR1 and CDR2: SGHAT, FQNNGV. The CDR3 loop is CASSSYRGTAHNEQFF. For the CDR3, the DNA is TGTGCCAGCAGCTCCTACCGCGGGACAGCCCACAATGAGCAGTTCTTC.

The table lists this clonotype with a few counts. The CDR3 DNA sequence: TGTGCCAGCAGCCCCGGACAGGGGATAACAGGGCTCCACTTT. It codes for CASSPGQGITGLHF. The chain has TRBV7-2 and TRBJ1-6; 9 bases line up with TRBD1. Germline V CDR1 and CDR2: SGHTA, FQGNSA. This CDR3 comprises 14 residues. V trimming: 5 bases; J trimming: 16 bases; junction bases outside the gene matches: 12.

V is TRBV6-5 and J is TRBJ1-2; tentative D call: TRBD1 (6 bases). Germline V gene sequence: CDR1 MNHEY, CDR2 SVGAGI. With 6 bases removed from V and 9 bases from J, the gap between germline ends came to 20 bases. The CDR3 consists of 14 residues. This chain's CDR3 is CASSPRGRRDRYTF. Here the CDR3 DNA reads TGTGCCAGCAGCCCCCGGGGGCGCCGCGATCGCTACACCTTC.

This clonotype was recorded a few times. The chain combines TRBV6-4 with TRBJ2-1, with 7 bases matching TRBD2. This CDR3 is 14 amino acids long. V dropped 5 bases and J dropped 1; count of bases not matched to a gene: 2. Germline CDR1 reads MRHNA; CDR2 reads SNTAGT. The CDR3 coding sequence is TGTGCCAGCAGTAGCGGGGAGTCCTACAATGAGCAGTTCTTC. Amino acids: CASSSGESYNEQFF.